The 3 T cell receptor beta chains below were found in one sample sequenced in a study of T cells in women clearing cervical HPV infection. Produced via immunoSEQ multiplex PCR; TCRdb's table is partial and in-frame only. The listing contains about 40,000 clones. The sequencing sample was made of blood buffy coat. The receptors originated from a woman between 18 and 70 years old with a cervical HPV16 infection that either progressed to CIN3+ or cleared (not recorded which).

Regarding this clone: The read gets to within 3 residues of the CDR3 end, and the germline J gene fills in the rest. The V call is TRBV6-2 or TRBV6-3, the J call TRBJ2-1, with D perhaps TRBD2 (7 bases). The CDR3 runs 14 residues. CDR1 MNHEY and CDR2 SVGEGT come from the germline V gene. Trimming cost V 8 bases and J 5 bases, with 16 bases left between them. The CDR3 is CASRRGGVNNEQFF. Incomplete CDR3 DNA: TGTGCCAGCCGAAGAGGGGGGGTGAACAATGAG.

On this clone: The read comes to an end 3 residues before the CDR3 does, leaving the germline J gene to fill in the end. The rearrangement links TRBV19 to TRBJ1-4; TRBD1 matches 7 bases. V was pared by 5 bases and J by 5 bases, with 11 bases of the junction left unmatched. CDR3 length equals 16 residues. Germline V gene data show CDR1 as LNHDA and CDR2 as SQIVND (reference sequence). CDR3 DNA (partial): TGTGCCAGTAGTCTAGGGTCTCCGGGACAGAATGAAAAA. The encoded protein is CASSLGSPGQNEK. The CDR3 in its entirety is CASSLGSPGQNEKLFF.

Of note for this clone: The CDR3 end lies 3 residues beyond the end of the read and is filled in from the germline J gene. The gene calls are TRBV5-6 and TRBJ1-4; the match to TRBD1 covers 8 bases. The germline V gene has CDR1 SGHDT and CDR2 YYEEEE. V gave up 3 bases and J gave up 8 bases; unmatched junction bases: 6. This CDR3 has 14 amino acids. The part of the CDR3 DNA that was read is TGTGCCAGCAGCTCGGACAGGGCTGGAGAAAAA. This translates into CASSSDRAGEK. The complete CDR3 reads CASSSDRAGEKLFF.